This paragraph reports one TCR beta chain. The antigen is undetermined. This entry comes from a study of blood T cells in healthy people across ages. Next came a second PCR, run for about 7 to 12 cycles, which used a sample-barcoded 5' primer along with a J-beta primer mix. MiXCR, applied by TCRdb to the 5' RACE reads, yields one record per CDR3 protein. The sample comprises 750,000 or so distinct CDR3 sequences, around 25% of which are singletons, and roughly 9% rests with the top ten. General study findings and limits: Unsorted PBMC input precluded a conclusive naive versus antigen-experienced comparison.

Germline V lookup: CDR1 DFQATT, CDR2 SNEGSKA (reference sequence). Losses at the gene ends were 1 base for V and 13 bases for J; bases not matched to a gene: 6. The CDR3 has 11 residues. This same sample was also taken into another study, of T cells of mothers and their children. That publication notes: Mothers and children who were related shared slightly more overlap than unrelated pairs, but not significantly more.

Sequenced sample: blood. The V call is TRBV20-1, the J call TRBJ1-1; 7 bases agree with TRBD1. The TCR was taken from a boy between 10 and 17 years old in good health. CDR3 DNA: TGCAGTGCTAGAGCGGGACAGAAGGGTTTCTTT. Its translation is CSARAGQKGFF.